The 27 T cell receptor beta chains below all came from one sample that was sequenced in a study of cytomegalovirus exposure and HLA in healthy donors. PCR was performed using 60 Vbeta and 13 Jbeta primers. The method was immunoSEQ multiplex PCR; TCRdb's version includes in-frame clones alone and lacks a portion of them. This sample has more than 80,000 clones, with 65% to 90% found just once. What was sequenced was PBMCs. These receptors originate from a man between 50 and 59 years old in good health and CMV-seronegative.

The genes are TRBV9 and TRBJ2-2; D perhaps matches TRBD1 (5 bases). The CDR3 is 14 residues long. V was pared by 3 bases and J by 11 bases, with 17 bases between. The V gene's germline CDR1 is SGDLS and CDR2 YYNGEE. CDR3 in DNA: TGTGCCAGCAGCGGACTCACATGGGGCCCCGAGCTGTTTTTT. Its translation is CASSGLTWGPELFF.

This clone was seen a few times. This chain links TRBV11-2 with TRBJ2-7; D gene unclear. Germline-derived CDR1 and CDR2 are SGHAT and FQNNGV. The length of the CDR3 is 14 residues. V was pared by 2 bases and J by 2 bases, with 10 bases between. The CDR3 nucleotides are TGTGCCAGCAGCTTAAGGCCGGGTCCCTACGAGCAGTACTTC. Amino acid sequence: CASSLRPGPYEQYF.

This clone occurred a few times. The chain links TRBV5-6 to TRBJ1-4; D ambiguous. The V end lost 0 bases, the J end lost 1 base, and 4 bases lay between the germline ends. The germline CDR1 and CDR2 sequences are SGHDT and YYEEEE. The CDR3 contains 14 residues. Written as DNA, the CDR3 is TGTGCCAGCAGCTTGGGGAGAACTAATGAAAAACTGTTTTTT. Translated: CASSLGRTNEKLFF.

This chain links TRBV28 with TRBJ1-2; 8 bases align to TRBD1. The CDR3 length is 16 residues. Germline CDR1 is MDHEN and CDR2 is SYDVKM. After removal of 4 bases from V and 3 bases from J, the junction contained 10 bases not matched to a gene. The CDR3, as DNA: TGTGCCAGCAGTTCCCTGGGACAGGTGGTCTACTATGGCTACACCTTC. As protein: CASSSLGQVVYYGYTF.

This rearrangement joins TRBV2 to TRBJ2-3; 10 positions agree with TRBD1. CDR1 and CDR2 (germline): SNHLY, FYNNEI. The CDR3 is 15 amino acids. V lost 5 bases and J lost 5; bases outside the gene matches: 7. The CDR3 sequence is CASSQDRGSLDTQYF. CDR3 DNA sequence: TGTGCCAGCAGTCAGGACAGGGGGTCTTTAGATACGCAGTATTTT.

The chain links TRBV2 to TRBJ1-5, with a tentative D call TRBD1 (5 bases). There are 15 residues in the CDR3. Trimming took off 1 base at V and 1 base at J, with 8 bases between the two ends. Germline lookup yields CDR1 SNHLY and CDR2 FYNNEI. The CDR3 sequence is CASSEVRGSNQPQHF. In DNA, the CDR3 is TGTGCCAGCAGTGAAGTACGGGGGAGCAATCAGCCCCAGCATTTT.

V and J are TRBV5-1 and TRBJ1-5, with a weak D call TRBD1 (6 bases). The V end lost 0 bases, the J end lost 4 bases, and 11 bases lay between the germline ends. The CDR3 consists of 15 residues. Germline CDR1 and CDR2: SGHRS and YFSETQ. As DNA, the CDR3 is TGCGCCAGCAGCTTGGGGGTCGGACAGAATCAGCCCCAGCATTTT. Residues: CASSLGVGQNQPQHF.

The chain has TRBV28 and TRBJ2-1; 7 bases agree with TRBD1. The V segment lost 7 bases and the J segment 4 bases; nucleotides outside the gene matches: 7. The CDR3 is 14 amino acids. The germline CDR1 and CDR2 sequences are MDHEN and SYDVKM. Here the CDR3 DNA reads TGTGCCAGCACTTCGACGGGACAGTACAATGAGCAGTTCTTC. It encodes CASTSTGQYNEQFF. Drawing the rest from reference TRBV28 and TRBJ2-1, the complete variable domain is DVKVTQSSRYLVKRTGEKVFLECVQDMDHENMFWYRQDPGLGLRLIYFSYDVKMKEKGDIPEGYSVSREKKERFSLILESASTNQTSMYLCASTSTGQYNEQFFGPGTRLTVL.

This clone was counted a single time. The V gene is TRBV6-1, the J gene TRBJ1-2; 8 bases agree with TRBD1. Germline V lookup: CDR1 MNHNS, CDR2 SASEGT. V lost 2 bases and J lost 3; bases outside the gene matches: 5. The CDR3 has 15 residues. This CDR3 is CASSEPWTGHYGYTF. DNA of the CDR3: TGTGCCAGCAGTGAACCCTGGACAGGGCACTATGGCTACACCTTC.

This clone was recorded only once. The chain has TRBV4-3 and TRBJ2-2; no clear D. V was shortened by 0 bases and J by 0 bases, with 5 bases between the two germline ends. The CDR3 is 15 amino acids. Germline loops: CDR1 LGHNA, CDR2 YSLEER. This chain's CDR3 is CASSQDYSNTGELFF. CDR3 nucleotide sequence: TGCGCCAGCAGCCAAGATTATTCGAACACCGGGGAGCTGTTTTTT.

This sequence joins TRBV27 and TRBJ1-1; D remains ambiguous. CDR1 and CDR2 from the germline V gene are MNHEY and SMNVEV (reference sequence). The ends were cut back, 4 bases at V and 5 bases at J, with 11 bases in the middle. The CDR3 spans 13 residues. The DNA of the CDR3 is TGTGCCAGCAGTTATGGAGGATTGACTGAAGCTTTCTTT. Translated: CASSYGGLTEAFF.

The rearrangement links TRBV2 to TRBJ1-5, with D perhaps matching TRBD1 (6 bases). Germline V CDR1 and CDR2: SNHLY, FYNNEI. V was cut by 5 bases and J by 7 bases, with 12 bases left in between. The CDR3 runs to 13 residues. CDR3: CASSYREEQPQHF. As DNA, the CDR3 is TGTGCCAGCAGTTACAGGGAAGAACAGCCCCAGCATTTT.

The genes are TRBV7-6 and TRBJ1-5; 9 bases are a match to TRBD1. Germline V gene data show CDR1 as SGHVS and CDR2 as FNYEAQ. CDR3 size: 14 residues. The junction had 5 bases not matched to a gene; V was cut back by 6 bases and J by 5 bases. The chain's CDR3 is CASSLDRGYQPQHF. The CDR3 coding sequence is TGTGCCAGCAGTTTGGACAGGGGTTATCAGCCCCAGCATTTT.

The gene calls are TRBV11-2 and TRBJ1-1, with D tentatively TRBD1 (5 bases). The CDR3 covers 14 residues. V was trimmed by 1 base and J by 6 bases, leaving 12 bases between them. Germline CDR1 is SGHAT and CDR2 is FQNNGV. Here the CDR3 DNA reads TGTGCCAGCAGCTTAGCATTGGGAGGGGCTGAAGCTTTCTTT. It codes for CASSLALGGAEAFF.

V gene TRBV7-2 combines with J gene TRBJ2-3, with 9 nucleotides matching TRBD2. The CDR3 is 15 amino acids. The junction had 7 bases not matched to a gene; V was cut back by 3 bases and J by 6 bases. Germline CDR1 reads SGHTA; CDR2 reads FQGNSA. The CDR3 is CASSFPAGGLDTQYF. For the CDR3, the DNA is TGTGCCAGCAGCTTTCCCGCGGGGGGGTTGGATACGCAGTATTTT.

This clone was counted a few times. The V call is TRBV29-1, the J call TRBJ1-1; D is unresolved. There are 14 residues in the CDR3. Germline CDR1 SQVTM, CDR2 ANQGSEA. Trimming pared 4 bases from V and 4 bases from J, leaving 16 bases between. The CDR3 reads CSVVAEPRVTEAFF. CDR3 coding DNA: TGCAGCGTTGTAGCAGAACCCCGTGTCACTGAAGCTTTCTTT.

The J gene is TRBJ2-2, the V gene TRBV19; no firm D call. Germline assignment: CDR1 LNHDA and CDR2 SQIVND (reference sequence). The V gene lost 5 bases and the J gene lost 6 bases, with 13 bases spanning the gap. The CDR3 sequence is 14 residues long. The CDR3 is CASSLTRRAGELFF. DNA for the CDR3: TGTGCCAGTAGTCTGACCAGACGGGCCGGGGAGCTGTTTTTT.

This chain connects TRBV25-1 to TRBJ1-6, with 8 positions matching TRBD1. Germline loops: CDR1 MGHDK, CDR2 SYGVNS. The CDR3 runs 13 residues. V gave up 7 bases and J gave up 9 bases; unmatched junction bases: 5. CDR3 sequence (DNA): TGTGCCAGCAACAGGGGGGACATTTCACCCCTCCACTTT. Protein product: CASNRGDISPLHF.

The chain is built from TRBV4-1 and TRBJ2-1; D is uncertain. The germline V and J ends were trimmed by 4 bases and 8 bases, with 18 bases remaining between them. This CDR3 is built from 15 residues. From germline, CDR1 is MGHRA and CDR2 YSYEKL. CDR3 DNA sequence: TGCGCCAGCAGCCCACTACAAGACCTTAACCATGAGCAGTTCTTC. Its protein product is CASSPLQDLNHEQFF.

J is TRBJ1-4 and V is TRBV27; tentative D call: TRBD1 (5 bases). V was clipped by 2 bases and J by 8 bases, with 12 bases between them. The CDR3 has 14 residues. Germline-derived CDR1 and CDR2 are MNHEY and SMNVEV (reference sequence). This CDR3 reads CASSLLGPEEKLFF. The CDR3 DNA sequence: TGTGCCAGCAGTTTACTGGGGCCAGAGGAAAAACTGTTTTTT.

The V and J genes are TRBV28 and TRBJ2-7; 9 nucleotides line up with TRBD2. The CDR3 runs 17 residues. J lost 4 bases, V lost 4 bases, and 14 bases had no gene match. Per the germline V gene, CDR1 is MDHEN and CDR2 is SYDVKM. The CDR3 DNA reads TGTGCCAGCAGTTCCCTTTTGCGGGGGGGCTCGTTATACGAGCAGTACTTC. Protein product: CASSSLLRGGSLYEQYF.

This chain uses TRBV5-1 with TRBJ1-2; 8 bases match TRBD1. CDR1 is SGHRS and CDR2 is YFSETQ in the germline V gene. Unmatched junction bases numbered 3, after V lost 0 bases and J lost 2 bases. This CDR3 has 15 residues. CDR3 in amino acids: CASSLEGDRNYGYTF. DNA for the CDR3: TGCGCCAGCAGCTTGGAAGGGGACAGGAACTATGGCTACACCTTC.

The chain is built from TRBV6-1 and TRBJ2-7; TRBD2 might be the D (6 bases). CDR1 is MNHNS, CDR2 SASEGT, per germline. V shed 5 bases and J shed 3 bases, with 11 bases lying between them. This CDR3 is built from 13 residues. CDR3 in amino acids: CASSIWGVYEQYV. Written as DNA, the CDR3 is TGTGCCAGCAGTATATGGGGGGTCTACGAGCAGTACGTC.

This clone appeared once. The chain couples TRBV6-5 to TRBJ1-4; D gene ambiguous. Germline V gene sequence: CDR1 MNHEY, CDR2 SVGAGI. This CDR3 region has 11 residues. With 5 bases removed from V and 11 bases from J, the gap between germline ends came to 9 bases. The CDR3 loop reads CASSPGNKLFF. CDR3 nucleotides: TGTGCCAGCAGTCCGGGGAATAAACTGTTTTTT.

This chain uses TRBV9 with TRBJ1-5, with unresolved D. Per germline, CDR1 SGDLS and CDR2 YYNGEE. The germline V and J ends were trimmed by 3 bases and 1 base, with 8 bases remaining between them. The CDR3 has 14 amino acids. The CDR3 DNA sequence: TGTGCCAGCAGCGCGTCCGGGAGCAATCAGCCCCAGCATTTT. It specifies CASSASGSNQPQHF.

The DNA for the CDR3 is TGTGCCAGCAGTGACTCGATAGGGGCAGATACGCAGTATTTT. The encoded protein is CASSDSIGADTQYF. The chain recombines TRBV6-4 with TRBJ2-3; possibly TRBD1 for D (5 bases). Germline values: CDR1 MRHNA, CDR2 SNTAGT. The CDR3 runs to 14 residues. Trimming removed 0 bases at V and 4 bases at J, with 8 bases between.

CDR3 sequence: CASSPSPSGADTQYF. DNA of the CDR3: TGTGCCAGCAGTCCCTCTCCCTCGGGGGCAGATACGCAGTATTTT. The V and J genes are TRBV6-5 and TRBJ2-3; TRBD2 might be the D (6 bases). V was shortened by 5 bases and J by 4 bases, with 16 bases between the two germline ends. The CDR3 loop spans 15 amino acids. Germline V gives CDR1 MNHEY, CDR2 SVGAGI.